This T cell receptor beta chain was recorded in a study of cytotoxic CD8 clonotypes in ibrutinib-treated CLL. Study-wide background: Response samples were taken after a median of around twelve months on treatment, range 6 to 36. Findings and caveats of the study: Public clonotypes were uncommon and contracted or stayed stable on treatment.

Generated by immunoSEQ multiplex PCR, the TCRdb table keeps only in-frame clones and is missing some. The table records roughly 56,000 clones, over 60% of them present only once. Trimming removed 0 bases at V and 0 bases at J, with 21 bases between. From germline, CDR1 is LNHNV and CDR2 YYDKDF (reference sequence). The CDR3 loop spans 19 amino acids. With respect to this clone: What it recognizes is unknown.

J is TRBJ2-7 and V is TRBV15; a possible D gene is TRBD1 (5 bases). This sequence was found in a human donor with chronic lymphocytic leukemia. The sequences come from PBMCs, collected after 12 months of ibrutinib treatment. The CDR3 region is CATSRDLDKIYSSSYEQYF. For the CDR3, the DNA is TGTGCCACCAGCAGAGACCTGGACAAGATCTACTCCAGCTCCTACGAGCAGTACTTC.